One T cell receptor (beta chain) is described in this entry. No cognate antigen has been identified for it. Nothing much larger sits one base from this clone, and base qualities are not available. The time point label corresponds to: baseline before first vaccination. Vaccinee samples were obtained from the UK trials COV001 and COV002, which included a single-blind randomized controlled phase 2/3 trial of AZD1222 (ChAdOx1 nCoV-19) in healthy adults. For TCRbeta chain sequencing, PBMC samples were collected from trial participants at day 0 and at day 28 after the second dose. This specimen belongs to a study of T cell responses to AZD1222 COVID-19 vaccine (TCRdb year 2021). Turning to the overall study: AZD1222 recipients with second doses at about 4 weeks or about 12 weeks were pooled, because spike-specific TCR depth and breadth did not differ between schedules. Trial participants were enrolled into age subgroups of 18-55, 56-69 and 70-plus years, which contained around 150, 29 and 61 TCR-sequenced participants, respectively. TCR sequencing covered over 230 trial participants: 200 to 210 given two doses of AZD1222 and approximately 26 given two doses of MenACWY control vaccine. What the authors observed across the whole study: Because no day 14 peak-response samples were available, the repertoires could be characterized only after the peak T cell response. The 56-69-year group was small, and its depth increase did not reach significance, likely because of low power. Epitopes outside the regions mutated in the B.1.351 and B.1.1.7 variants were reportedly recognized by nearly half of the unique spike-specific TCRs. Only a handful of AZD1222 recipients were SARS-CoV-2 seropositive at baseline, limiting conclusions about previously exposed vaccinees. Spike-specific TCR breadth and depth rose significantly after two AZD1222 doses compared with day 0 and with MenACWY recipients. Participants were mostly white British and included more females than males, and it was suggested by the authors that clonal diversity may have been underestimated. Vaccine-associated CD4 TCRs spanned the whole spike protein, with dominant responses in regions 160-218 and 743-854.

From the germline V gene (reference sequence), CDR1 is SEHNR and CDR2 is FQNEAQ. Counted from cysteine to phenylalanine, this CDR3 has 15 amino acids. The entry retains the CDR3 DNA only, 45 bases that are in frame from base 1. Relative to germline, V is missing 4 bases and J is missing 2 bases, with 5 bases of the junction outside any gene match. The CDR3 regions of human TCRbeta chains were subjected to immunosequencing. Per the original workflow: TCRs in the repertoires were compared against a reference library of SARS-CoV-2-specific TCRs that had been generated with the MIRA antigen-specificity platform. Breadth was defined as the fraction of unique TCRs that were SARS-CoV-2-associated. Depth was defined as the fraction of total T cells that were SARS-CoV-2-associated. Using the MIRA data, each spike-specific TCR was mapped to the spike region that the TCR reacts to and placed in a CD4 or CD8 class. Log10-transformed breadth and depth values were compared by one-way ANOVA with Sidak's multiple comparisons tests. TCRdb took over this immuneACCESS table, retaining in-frame rearrangements with V and J assigned. Such tables are incomplete; in checked studies, under half of the missing clones stem from an unresolved V gene, and the remainder is unexplained. V and J calls and clone size follow that table, whereas D and trimming were derived from the DNA. Present in this sample are some 99,000 clones, 91% of which were seen just once. The ten largest clones represent less than 9.5% of the sample.

The origin of this receptor is an adult in good health. The starting material was peripheral blood, obtained on day 0 of AZD1222 vaccination. The rearranged segments are TRBV7-9 and TRBJ1-3; 7 middle bases align to TRBD1. The CDR3 region: CASSSDRRAGNTIYF. At the DNA level, the sequence is TGTGCCAGCAGCTCGGACAGGAGAGCTGGAAACACCATATATTTT. The full variable domain, completed from the reference TRBV7-9 and TRBJ1-3 proteins outside the CDR3, reads DTGVSQNPRHKITKRGQNVTFRCDPISEHNRLYWYRQTLGQGPEFLTYFQNEAQLEKSRLLSDRFSAERPKGSFSTLEIQRTEQGDSAMYLCASSSDRRAGNTIYFGEGSWLTVV.